This T cell receptor beta chain was found in a study of T-cell memory formation after mild COVID-19. A few counts support this clonotype. V was clipped by 6 bases and J by 6 bases; unmatched bases: 6. CDR3 size: 15 residues. TCRdb re-analysed the 5' RACE reads in MiXCR, keeping a single row per CDR3 protein. The sample comprises around 250,000 distinct CDR3 sequences, less than 20% of which are singletons, and under 2.5% rests with the top ten. J is TRBJ1-6 and V is TRBV12-3 or TRBV12-4, with TRBD1 identical over 9 bases. The sequenced sample was PBMCs or a T cell subset sorted from them (not recorded which). This sequence was found in an adult woman who had mild COVID-19 (a few samples of this study predate the infection). Cell type and time point are not known. The CDR3 loop is CASRFRDRANSPLHF. CDR3 bases: TGTGCCAGCAGGTTCAGGGACAGGGCTAATTCACCCCTCCACTTT.